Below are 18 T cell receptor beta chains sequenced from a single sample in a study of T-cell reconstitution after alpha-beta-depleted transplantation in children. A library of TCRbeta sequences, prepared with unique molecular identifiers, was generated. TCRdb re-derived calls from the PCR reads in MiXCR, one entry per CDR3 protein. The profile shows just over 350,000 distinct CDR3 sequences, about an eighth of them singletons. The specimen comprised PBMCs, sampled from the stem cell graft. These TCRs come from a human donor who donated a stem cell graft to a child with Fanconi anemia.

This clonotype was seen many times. In DNA form, the CDR3 reads TGTGCCAGCAGCCCTCCAAGCGCCGGACAGTGGCTCGTCTCCTCTGGGGCCAACGTCCTGACTTTC. Its translation is CASSPPSAGQWLVSSGANVLTF. The chain employs TRBV25-1 and TRBJ2-6; maybe TRBD1 (6 bases). Germline CDR1 MGHDK, CDR2 SYGVNS. This CDR3 region has 22 residues. With 6 bases removed from V and 0 bases from J, the gap between germline ends came to 30 bases.

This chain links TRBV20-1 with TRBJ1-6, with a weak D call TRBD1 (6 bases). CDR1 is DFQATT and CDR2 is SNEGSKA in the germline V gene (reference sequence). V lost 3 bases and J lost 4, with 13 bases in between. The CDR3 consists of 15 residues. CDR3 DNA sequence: TGCAGTGCTAGTACAGGGCGGACTTATAATTCACCCCTCCACTTT. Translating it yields CSASTGRTYNSPLHF.

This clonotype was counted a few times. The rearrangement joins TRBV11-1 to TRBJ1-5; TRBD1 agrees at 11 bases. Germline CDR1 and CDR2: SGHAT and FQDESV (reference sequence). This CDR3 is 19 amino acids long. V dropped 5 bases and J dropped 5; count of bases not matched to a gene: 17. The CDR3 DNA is TGTGCCAGCAGCCTAGGGGGACAGGGGGGGAGCCCGATGGATCAGCCCCAGCATTTT. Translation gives CASSLGGQGGSPMDQPQHF.

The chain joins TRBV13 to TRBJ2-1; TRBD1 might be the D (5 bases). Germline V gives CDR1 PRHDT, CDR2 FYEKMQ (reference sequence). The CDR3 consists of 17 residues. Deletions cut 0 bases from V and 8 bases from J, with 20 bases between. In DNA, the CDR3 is TGTGCCAGCAGCTTAGGCAGGGCCAGACCGGTTAGCCATGAGCAGTTCTTC. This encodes CASSLGRARPVSHEQFF.

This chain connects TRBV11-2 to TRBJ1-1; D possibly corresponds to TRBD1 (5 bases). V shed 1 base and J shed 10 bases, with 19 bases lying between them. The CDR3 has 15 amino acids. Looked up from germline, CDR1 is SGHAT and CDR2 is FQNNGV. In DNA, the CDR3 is TGTGCCAGCAGCTTAGTGGGAAGGGACCCCAGTAGAGCTTTCTTT. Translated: CASSLVGRDPSRAFF.

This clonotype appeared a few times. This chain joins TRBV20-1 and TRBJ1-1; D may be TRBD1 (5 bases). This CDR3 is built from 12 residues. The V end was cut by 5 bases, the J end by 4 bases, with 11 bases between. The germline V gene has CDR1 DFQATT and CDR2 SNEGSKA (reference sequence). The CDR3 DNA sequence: TGCAGTGCTTCCACAGGTCCCACTGAAGCTTTCTTT. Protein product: CSASTGPTEAFF.

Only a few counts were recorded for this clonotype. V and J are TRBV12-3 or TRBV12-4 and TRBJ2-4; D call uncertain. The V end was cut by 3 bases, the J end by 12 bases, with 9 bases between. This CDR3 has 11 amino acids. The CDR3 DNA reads TGTGCCAGCAGTTTGGCCGGGCCTCAGTACTTC. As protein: CASSLAGPQYF.

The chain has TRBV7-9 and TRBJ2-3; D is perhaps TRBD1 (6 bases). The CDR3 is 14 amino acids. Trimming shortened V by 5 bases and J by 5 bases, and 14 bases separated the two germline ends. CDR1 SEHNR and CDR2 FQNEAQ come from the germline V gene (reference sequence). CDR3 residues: CASSQKQGVDTQYF. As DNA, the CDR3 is TGTGCCAGCAGCCAAAAACAGGGAGTAGATACGCAGTATTTT.

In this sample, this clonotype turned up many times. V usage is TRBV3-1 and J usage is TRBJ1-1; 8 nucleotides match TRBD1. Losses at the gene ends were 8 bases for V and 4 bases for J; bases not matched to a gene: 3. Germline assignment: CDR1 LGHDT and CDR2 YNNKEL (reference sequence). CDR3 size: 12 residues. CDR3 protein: CASQTGATEAFF. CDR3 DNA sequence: TGTGCCAGCCAGACAGGGGCCACTGAAGCTTTCTTT.

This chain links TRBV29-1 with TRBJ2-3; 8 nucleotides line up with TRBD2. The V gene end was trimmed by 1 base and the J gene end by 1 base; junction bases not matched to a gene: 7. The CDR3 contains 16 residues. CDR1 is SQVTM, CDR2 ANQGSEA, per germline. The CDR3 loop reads CSVEAFGRGGTDTQYF. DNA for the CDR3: TGCAGCGTTGAAGCCTTCGGGAGGGGGGGCACAGATACGCAGTATTTT.

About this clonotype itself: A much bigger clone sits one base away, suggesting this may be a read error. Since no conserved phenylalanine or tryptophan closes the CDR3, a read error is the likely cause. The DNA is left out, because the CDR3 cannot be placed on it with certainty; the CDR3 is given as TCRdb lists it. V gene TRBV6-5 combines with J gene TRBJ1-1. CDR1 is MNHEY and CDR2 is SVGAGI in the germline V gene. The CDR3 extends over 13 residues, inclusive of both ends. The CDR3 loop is CASSYLGGSGTFL.

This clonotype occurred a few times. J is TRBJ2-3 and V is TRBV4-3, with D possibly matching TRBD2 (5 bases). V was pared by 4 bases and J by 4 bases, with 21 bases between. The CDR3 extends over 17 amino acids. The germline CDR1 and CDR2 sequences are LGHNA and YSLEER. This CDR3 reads CASSLYSHRERPDTQYF. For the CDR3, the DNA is TGCGCCAGCAGCCTATACTCCCATAGGGAGAGGCCAGATACGCAGTATTTT.

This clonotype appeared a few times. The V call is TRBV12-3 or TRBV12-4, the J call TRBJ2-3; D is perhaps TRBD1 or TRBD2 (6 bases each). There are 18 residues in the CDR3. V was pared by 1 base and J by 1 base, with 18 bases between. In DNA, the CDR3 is TGTGCCAGCAGTTTAGTATACAGGGAGGCGGTCGGCACAGATACGCAGTATTTT. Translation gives CASSLVYREAVGTDTQYF.

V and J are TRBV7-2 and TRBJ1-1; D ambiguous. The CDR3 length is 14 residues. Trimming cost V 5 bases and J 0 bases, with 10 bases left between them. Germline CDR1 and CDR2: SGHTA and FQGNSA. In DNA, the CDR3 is TGTGCCAGCAGCCCCAGAGGGATGAACACTGAAGCTTTCTTT. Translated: CASSPRGMNTEAFF. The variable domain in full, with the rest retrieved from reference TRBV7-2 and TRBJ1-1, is GAGVSQSPSNKVTEKGKDVELRCDPISGHTALYWYRQSLGQGLEFLIYFQGNSAPDKSGLPSDRFSAERTGGSVSTLTIQRTQQEDSAVYLCASSPRGMNTEAFFGQGTRLTVV.

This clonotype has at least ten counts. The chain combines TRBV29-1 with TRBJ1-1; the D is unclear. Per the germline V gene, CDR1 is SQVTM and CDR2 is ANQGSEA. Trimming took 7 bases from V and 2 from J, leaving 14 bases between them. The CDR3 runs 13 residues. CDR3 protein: CSGHGQTNTEAFF. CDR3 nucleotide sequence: TGCAGCGGGCACGGGCAGACCAACACTGAAGCTTTCTTT. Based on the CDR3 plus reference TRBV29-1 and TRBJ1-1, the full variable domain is SAVISQKPSRDICQRGTSLTIQCQVDSQVTMMFWYRQQPGQSLTLIATANQGSEATYESGFVIDKFPISRPNLTFSTLTVSNMSPEDSSIYLCSGHGQTNTEAFFGQGTRLTVV.

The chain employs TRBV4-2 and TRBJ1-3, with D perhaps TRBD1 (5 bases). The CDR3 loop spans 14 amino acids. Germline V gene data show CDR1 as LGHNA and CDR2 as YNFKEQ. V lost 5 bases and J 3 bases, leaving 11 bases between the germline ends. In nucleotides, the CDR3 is TGTGCCAGCAGCTCCCGGGGGAGTGGAAACACCATATATTTT. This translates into CASSSRGSGNTIYF.

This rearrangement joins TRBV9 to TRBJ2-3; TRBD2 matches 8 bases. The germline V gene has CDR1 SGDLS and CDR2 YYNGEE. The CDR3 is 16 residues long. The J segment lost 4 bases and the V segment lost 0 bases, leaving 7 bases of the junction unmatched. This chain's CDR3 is CASSVELGLASDTQYF. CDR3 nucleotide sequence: TGTGCCAGCAGCGTAGAACTAGGACTAGCATCAGATACGCAGTATTTT. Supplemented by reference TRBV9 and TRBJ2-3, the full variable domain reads DSGVTQTPKHLITATGQRVTLRCSPRSGDLSVYWYQQSLDQGLQFLIQYYNGEERAKGNILERFSAQQFPDLHSELNLSSLELGDSALYFCASSVELGLASDTQYFGPGTRLTVL.

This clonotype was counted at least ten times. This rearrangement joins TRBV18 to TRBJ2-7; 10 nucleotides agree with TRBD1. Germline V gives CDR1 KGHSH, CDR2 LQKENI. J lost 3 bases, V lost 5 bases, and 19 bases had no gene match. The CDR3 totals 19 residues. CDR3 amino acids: CASSSAGTGAKGPFYEQYF. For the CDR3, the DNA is TGTGCCAGCTCATCAGCCGGGACAGGGGCTAAAGGGCCCTTCTACGAGCAGTACTTC.